This T cell receptor (beta chain) was retrieved from a study of blood T cell repertoires in COVID-19. On the study more broadly: Sites across the United States, Italy and Spain contributed samples from acute and convalescent COVID-19. Sample material is recorded as cDNA or gDNA derived from T cells, B-cell-depleted T cells, or PBMCs.

In the authors' workflow: Estimated nucleated cell counts came from reference gene primer amplification. Profiled with immunoSEQ multiplex PCR; TCRdb holds only in-frame clones, not every one. That table supplies the V and J calls and clone size; D and trimming were determined from the DNA. The table includes about 220,000 clones, more than 75% detected once. The CDR3 totals 11 residues. V shed 4 bases and J shed 6 bases, with 7 bases lying between them. Germline V CDR1 and CDR2: MGHDK, SYGVNS. The chain links TRBV25-1 to TRBJ2-7; D remains unclear. Sequenced sample: peripheral blood. The source is a human donor in a cohort sampled during active COVID-19. The CDR3 bases are TGTGCCAGCAGTGCCTACGGCGAGCAGTACTTC. It codes for CASSAYGEQYF.